This T cell receptor beta chain originates from a study of T-cell memory formation after mild COVID-19. Study at large: The two donors had largely donor-specific TCR clusters.

Trimming removed 4 bases from V and 7 bases from J; junction bases left unmatched: 13. The germline V gene has CDR1 WSHSY and CDR2 SAAADI. This CDR3 comprises 16 residues. With regard to this clonotype: The antigen remains undetermined.

cDNA libraries for TCR alpha and TCR beta, carrying sample barcodes and UMIs, came from 5'RACE with constant-segment primers. TCRdb analysed the 5' RACE reads with MiXCR anew, one entry per CDR3 protein. The repertoire holds about 190,000 distinct CDR3 sequences, over 9.5% seen once, with 3% in the top ten. Broader study findings: From day 15 to 85, contracting clones were balanced between CD4 and CD8, whereas later expanders leaned toward CD4+. Clones which contracted sat mainly in CM and EM if CD4+, and in EMRA if CD8+.

The chain joins TRBV10-2 to TRBJ2-1; 7 nucleotides line up with TRBD2. The source material was PBMCs or a T cell subset sorted from them (not recorded which). This receptor was identified in a man aged 18 to 29 who had mild COVID-19 (a few samples of this study predate the infection). Cell type and time point are not known. The CDR3: CASSVFSGQAGNEQFF. In nucleotides, the CDR3 is TGCGCCAGCAGTGTTTTTAGCGGGCAGGCAGGAAATGAGCAGTTCTTC.